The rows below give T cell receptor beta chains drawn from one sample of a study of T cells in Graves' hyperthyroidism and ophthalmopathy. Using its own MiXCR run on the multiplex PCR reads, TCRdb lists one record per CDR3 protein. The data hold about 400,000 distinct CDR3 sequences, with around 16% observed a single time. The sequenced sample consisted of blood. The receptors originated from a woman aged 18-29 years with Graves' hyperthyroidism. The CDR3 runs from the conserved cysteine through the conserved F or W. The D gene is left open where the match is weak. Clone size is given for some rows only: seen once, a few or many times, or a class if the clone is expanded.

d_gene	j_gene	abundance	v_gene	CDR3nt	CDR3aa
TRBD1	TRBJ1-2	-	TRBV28	TGTGCCAGCACCTTGGACAGGTCCCATGGCTACACCTTC	CASTLDRSHGYTF
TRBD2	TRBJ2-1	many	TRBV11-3	TGTGCCAGCAGCATGACTAGCGGGGCGAGCTCCTACAATGAGCAGTTCTTC	CASSMTSGASSYNEQFF
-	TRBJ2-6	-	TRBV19	TGTGCCAGTAGGTGGGCTGGGGCCAACGTCCTGACTTTC	CASRWAGANVLTF
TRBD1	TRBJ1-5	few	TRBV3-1	TGTGCCAGCAGTCGGACAGGGGGCCATCAGCCCCAGCATTTT	CASSRTGGHQPQHF
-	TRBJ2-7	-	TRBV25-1	TGTGCCAGCAGTGAATATAAAACTTTCAGGGTAATGGAGCAGTACTTC	CASSEYKTFRVMEQYF
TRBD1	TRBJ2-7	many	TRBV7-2	TGTGCCAGCAGCTTCGGACAGGTGACCTACGAGCAGTACTTC	CASSFGQVTYEQYF
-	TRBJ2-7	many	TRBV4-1	TGCGCCAGCAGCCAAGAACCGGGGGCCTACGAGCAGTACTTC	CASSQEPGAYEQYF
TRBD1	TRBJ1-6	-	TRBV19	TGTGCCAGTACCATAAACTTCAGGGGGAGTCTTCCCCTCCACTTT	CASTINFRGSLPLHF
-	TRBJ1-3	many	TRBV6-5	TGTGCCAGCAGTTACTCGAATCGGATCGACTCTGGAAACACCATATATTTT	CASSYSNRIDSGNTIYF
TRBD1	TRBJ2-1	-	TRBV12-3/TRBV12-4	TGTGCCAGCAGGACTCTTCGGACAGGGGTTGCAAATGAGCAGTTCTTC	CASRTLRTGVANEQFF
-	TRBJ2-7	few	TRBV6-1	TGTGCCAGCAGCCCTACGTCAGGGACCGAGCAGTACTTC	CASSPTSGTEQYF
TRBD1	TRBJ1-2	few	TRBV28	TGTGCCAGCAGCTTCCCAGGGGGCCGAGTATATGGCTACACCTTC	CASSFPGGRVYGYTF
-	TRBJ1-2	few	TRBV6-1	TGTGCCAGCAGTTACGCGGGGTCCACCTATGGCTACACCTTC	CASSYAGSTYGYTF
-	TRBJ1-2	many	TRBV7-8	TGTGCCAGCAGCTTATTAGAATATGGGGCCGGGGCTTTGGTAGCTAACTATGGCTACACCTTC	CASSLLEYGAGALVANYGYTF
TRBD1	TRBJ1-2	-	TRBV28	TGTGCCAGCAGGCCACAGGGGGAGCCTAACTATGGCTACACCTTC	CASRPQGEPNYGYTF
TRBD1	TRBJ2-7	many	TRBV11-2	TGTGCCAGCAGCTCACAAAGACGTACAGGGGTCCCTATCGGGCAGTACTTC	CASSSQRRTGVPIGQYF
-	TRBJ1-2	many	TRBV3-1	TGTGCCAGCAGCCCCACGAAGGGAGCGGCTGGCTACACCTTC	CASSPTKGAAGYTF
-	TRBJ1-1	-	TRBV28	TGTGCCAGCTGGACGGGGGGCAACACTGAAGCTTTCTTT	CASWTGGNTEAFF
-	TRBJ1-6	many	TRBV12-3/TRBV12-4	TGTGCCAGCAGGAAGAGGGAGGGTCTTTCACCCCTCCACTTT	CASRKREGLSPLHF
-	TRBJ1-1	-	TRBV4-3	TGCGCCAGCAGCCAAGGAACAGGGTTCCTCGAAGCTTTCTTT	CASSQGTGFLEAFF
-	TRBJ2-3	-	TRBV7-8	TGTGCCAGCAGCTTAGCGAGATGGAGGAGCAGGGGTGCGGATACGCAGTATTTT	CASSLARWRSRGADTQYF
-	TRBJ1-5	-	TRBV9	TGTGCCAGCAGCGCGGAAGGGAGGGGGGACAATCAGCCCCAGCATTTT	CASSAEGRGDNQPQHF
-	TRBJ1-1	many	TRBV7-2	TGTGCCAGCAGCCTCAGGGAGCTTGCGGAGGCTTTCTTT	CASSLRELAEAFF
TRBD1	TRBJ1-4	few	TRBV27	TGTGCCAGCAGTCAGTTAACCGGGACAGGGAGGGGTAATGAAAAACTGTTTTTT	CASSQLTGTGRGNEKLFF
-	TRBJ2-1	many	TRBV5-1	TGCGCCAGCAGCCTACAGACTGCTAGCTCCTACAATGAGCAGTTCTTC	CASSLQTASSYNEQFF
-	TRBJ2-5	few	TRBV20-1	TGCAGTGCTAGCACCGTGGGAGAGACCCAGTACTTC	CSASTVGETQYF
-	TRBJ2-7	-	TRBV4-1	TGCGCCAGCAGCCAAGAGGGGCTGAGGGAGCAGTACTTC	CASSQEGLREQYF
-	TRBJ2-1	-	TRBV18	TGTGCCAGCTCTATAAGTTGGAGCTCCTACAATGAGCAGTTCTTC	CASSISWSSYNEQFF
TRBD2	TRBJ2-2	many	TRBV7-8	TGTGCCAGCAGCCCGGGACTAGTGCCGACCGGGGAGCTGTTTTTT	CASSPGLVPTGELFF
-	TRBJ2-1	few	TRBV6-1	TGTGCCAGCAATAGGGGAGTCGGCGGCAATGAGCAGTTCTTC	CASNRGVGGNEQFF
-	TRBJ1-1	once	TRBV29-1	TGCAGCGTTGAAGATCTCGAGGGGAAGGGAGCTTTCTTT	CSVEDLEGKGAFF
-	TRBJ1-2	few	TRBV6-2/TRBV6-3	TGTGCCAGCAGTTACTCGAGCAGGGAATCGGACTACACCTTC	CASSYSSRESDYTF
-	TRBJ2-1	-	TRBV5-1	TGCGCCAGCAGCTTGGGGTGGGGATCCTACAATGAGCAGTTCTTC	CASSLGWGSYNEQFF
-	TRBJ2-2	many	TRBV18	TGTGCCAGCTCACCATTGGCCACCGGGGAGCTGTTTTTT	CASSPLATGELFF
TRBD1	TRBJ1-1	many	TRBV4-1	TGCGCCAGCAGACCCTCGGGACAGGGTGGGAACACTGAAGCTTTCTTT	CASRPSGQGGNTEAFF
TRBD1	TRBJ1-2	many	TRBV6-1	TGTGCCAGCACCTCCGGAATTGACCCGACAGGGCTTATCTATGGCTACACCTTC	CASTSGIDPTGLIYGYTF
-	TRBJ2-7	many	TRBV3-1	TGTGCCAGCAGCCACGCAGACTACGAGCAGTACTTC	CASSHADYEQYF
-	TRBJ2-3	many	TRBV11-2	TGTGCCAGCACCTGGCGGGCTAGCACAGATACGCAGTATTTT	CASTWRASTDTQYF
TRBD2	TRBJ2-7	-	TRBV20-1	TGCAGTGCTAGCTTCGGACTAGCGGGAGAGCACGAGCAGTACTTC	CSASFGLAGEHEQYF
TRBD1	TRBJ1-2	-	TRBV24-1	TGTGCCACAGGGACAGAGTATGGCTACACCTTC	CATGTEYGYTF
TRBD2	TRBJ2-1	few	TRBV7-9	TGTGCCAGCAGCTTAGGGGCTCTAGCGGGAGGGCCTACGCAGTTCTTC	CASSLGALAGGPTQFF
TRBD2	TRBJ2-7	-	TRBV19	TGTGCCAGTAGCCGATCGCTAGCGGTCTACGAGCAGTACTTC	CASSRSLAVYEQYF
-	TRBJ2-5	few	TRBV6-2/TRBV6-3	TGTGCCAGCAGTTACGCATCATTTGGGACCCAGTACTTC	CASSYASFGTQYF
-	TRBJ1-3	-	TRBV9	TGTGCCAGCAGCTCCATCTCGGAGGCAGGGCGAAACACCATATATTTT	CASSSISEAGRNTIYF